This is a list of T cell receptor beta chains from one sample in a study of blood T cell repertoires in COVID-19. TCRdb's table, derived via immunoSEQ multiplex PCR, lists solely in-frame clones and lacks some. Altogether some 170,000 clones are present, 85% to 90% being singletons, with the ten largest covering 6.5% to 9%. The specimen was peripheral blood. The source is a woman in her fifties or sixties with acute or convalescent COVID-19. CDR3s include the opening cysteine and the closing phenylalanine or tryptophan. D genes are given only for firm matches. Rows give clone size only sometimes, using once, few, many, or a class for an expanded clone.

V gene: TRBV5-1
D gene: -
J gene: TRBJ1-1
clone size: -
CDR3 protein: CASSLAGIENTEAFF
CDR3 DNA: TGCGCCAGCAGCTTGGCAGGGATTGAGAACACTGAAGCTTTCTTT

V gene: TRBV5-1
D gene: TRBD2
J gene: TRBJ2-1
clone size: -
CDR3 protein: CASSSGLAGVGEQFF
CDR3 DNA: TGCGCCAGCAGCTCGGGACTAGCGGGAGTAGGTGAGCAGTTCTTC

V gene: TRBV4-1
D gene: -
J gene: TRBJ1-1
clone size: -
CDR3 protein: CASSQVGGGTEAFF
CDR3 DNA: TGCGCCAGCAGCCAAGTCGGGGGGGGCACTGAAGCTTTCTTT

V gene: TRBV6-1
D gene: -
J gene: TRBJ1-4
clone size: many
CDR3 protein: CASSGEVEGFNEKLFF
CDR3 DNA: TGTGCCAGCAGTGGGGAGGTGGAGGGGTTTAATGAAAAACTGTTTTTT

V gene: TRBV19
D gene: -
J gene: TRBJ1-2
clone size: -
CDR3 protein: CASSPGTPYGYTF
CDR3 DNA: TGTGCCAGTAGTCCCGGGACACCTTATGGCTACACCTTC

V gene: TRBV15
D gene: -
J gene: TRBJ2-5
clone size: -
CDR3 protein: CATSRVMVAQETQYF
CDR3 DNA: TGTGCCACCAGCAGAGTTATGGTAGCGCAAGAGACCCAGTACTTC

V gene: TRBV10-2
D gene: TRBD1
J gene: TRBJ1-5
clone size: -
CDR3 protein: CASSEQGGNQPQHF
CDR3 DNA: TGCGCCAGCAGTGAACAGGGGGGCAATCAGCCCCAGCATTTT

V gene: TRBV28
D gene: TRBD1
J gene: TRBJ2-7
clone size: -
CDR3 protein: CASQDRAHEQYF
CDR3 DNA: TGTGCCAGCCAGGACAGGGCCCACGAGCAGTACTTC

V gene: TRBV19
D gene: -
J gene: TRBJ2-3
clone size: -
CDR3 protein: CASSIGGGRADTQYF
CDR3 DNA: TGTGCCAGTAGTATTGGGGGGGGCCGCGCAGATACGCAGTATTTT

V gene: TRBV27
D gene: TRBD2
J gene: TRBJ2-5
clone size: -
CDR3 protein: CASSLRAGGPIGETQYF
CDR3 DNA: TGTGCCAGCAGTTTACGGGCGGGAGGGCCGATCGGGGAGACCCAGTACTTC

V gene: TRBV30
D gene: -
J gene: TRBJ1-1
clone size: few
CDR3 protein: CASRENTEAFF
CDR3 DNA: TGTGCCTCCAGGGAGAACACTGAAGCTTTCTTT

V gene: TRBV15
D gene: TRBD1
J gene: TRBJ2-7
clone size: -
CDR3 protein: CATSRGTGTPYEQYF
CDR3 DNA: TGTGCCACCAGCAGAGGGACAGGGACCCCCTACGAGCAGTACTTC